This T cell receptor beta chain was identified during a study of Ad26.COV2.S vaccination and SARS-CoV-2 variants. Sequencing was performed with immunoSEQ multiplex PCR; in TCRdb, only in-frame clones are kept and a portion is missing. The sample lists hundreds of thousands of clones; around 87% were seen once. Treatment given: roughly 20 received Ad26.COV2.S at low or high dose, single or two shots; about 5 received placebo; per-sample allocation not given. The study sampled participants on day 63 after the first vaccine or placebo injection. V gave up 1 base and J gave up 0 bases, with 9 bases separating them. This CDR3 is 15 amino acids long. CDR1 and CDR2 (germline): LGHNA, YSLEER.

The J gene is TRBJ1-1, the V gene TRBV4-3; D unclear. The material was peripheral blood, obtained in a trial of Ad26.COV2.S vaccine versus placebo. The source of this sequence is a person between 18 and 60 years old who received the Ad26.COV2.S COVID-19 vaccine or a placebo. The CDR3 sequence is CASSQGGFMNTEAFF. CDR3 nucleotides: TGCGCCAGCAGCCAAGGCGGCTTCATGAACACTGAAGCTTTCTTT.